This T cell receptor beta chain appears in the sequencing data of a study of OX40 agonist ivuxolimab in advanced cancers. The wider study: Age averaged approximately 60 years (range about 23 to 85), and around 87% were male. Partial responses were recorded for three patients, including one with hepatocellular carcinoma and two with cutaneous melanoma. The study, taken as a whole, reports: Doses of 0.1 to 3.0 mg/kg were accompanied by clonal expansion of CD4+ and CD8+ blood T cells by week 6.

Assay used: immunoSEQ multiplex PCR; TCRdb lists only in-frame clones, some missing. The sample records more than 20,000 clones, more than 65% being singletons. Germline lookup yields CDR1 SSHAT and CDR2 FNYEAQ (reference sequence). Trimming took 1 base from V and 1 from J, leaving 13 bases between them. This CDR3 spans 16 amino acids. For this clone: Its antigen is unidentified.

Specimen: CD4+ or CD8+ T cells sorted from blood, collected in a trial of the OX40 agonist ivuxolimab. V is TRBV7-7 and J is TRBJ2-5; D possibly matches TRBD1 or TRBD2 (5 bases each). The source is an adult with an advanced solid tumor such as melanoma, head and neck, liver or kidney cancer. The CDR3 region has the DNA TGTGCCAGCAGCTTAGGGCCCCTTGGGGGCCAAGAGACCCAGTACTTC. This codes for CASSLGPLGGQETQYF.